This is a list of T cell receptor beta chains from one sample in a study of T cells in localized non-small cell lung cancer. Generated by immunoSEQ multiplex PCR, the TCRdb table keeps only in-frame clones and is missing some. The sample records approximately 2,500 clones, 20% to 25% being singletons. Sequencing used normal lung tissue next to the tumor, obtained before any cancer treatment. These receptors all come from a man between 40 and 69 years old with stage I squamous cell lung carcinoma. Both conserved end residues are part of each CDR3. A D gene is named only where the DNA matches it firmly. Size values are once, few and many counts, or a class for expanded clones, and some rows have none.

TRBD1	TRBV6-8	TRBJ2-2	.	14	TGTGCCACTTCTCTACAGGGGGGAGACGGGGAGCTGTTTTTT	CATSLQGGDGELFF
TRBD2	TRBV30	TRBJ2-1	few	12	TGTGCCTGGAGTCCCTCCCTAGCGGGAGAGTTCTTC	CAWSPSLAGEFF
.	TRBV5-1	TRBJ2-3	.	14	TGCGCCAGCAGCTTGTTTTCTATTACAGATACGCAGTATTTT	CASSLFSITDTQYF
.	TRBV28	TRBJ1-5	.	16	TGTGCCAGCAGTCAGCCGCGGGGTTCTAGCAATCAGCCCCAGCATTTT	CASSQPRGSSNQPQHF
TRBD1	TRBV18	TRBJ1-2	large	14	TGTGCCAGCTCACCGGGACAGGGTTTCTATGGCTACACCTTC	CASSPGQGFYGYTF
.	TRBV6-8	TRBJ1-2	.	13	TGTGCCAGCAGTTACGACCGGACGAGGGGCTACACCTTC	CASSYDRTRGYTF
TRBD1	TRBV11-3	TRBJ2-2	medium-sized	19	TGTGCCAGCAGCCCCAACCGGGACAGGGGCGGGAGCGGCCTCGGGGAGCTGTTTTTT	CASSPNRDRGGSGLGELFF
TRBD2	TRBV9	TRBJ2-5	.	15	TGTGCCAGCAGTGCGGGACTAGCGGGATGGGAGACCCAGTACTTC	CASSAGLAGWETQYF
.	TRBV19	TRBJ1-2	.	15	TGTGCCAGTAGTATAAGGGGGGCGCGAGACTATGGCTACACCTTC	CASSIRGARDYGYTF
TRBD1	TRBV9	TRBJ2-7	few	13	TGTGCCAGCAGCGGACAGGGTGCCTACGAGCAGTACTTC	CASSGQGAYEQYF
.	TRBV9	TRBJ1-6	many	15	TGTGCCAGCAGCTCCCACGGTGGGCTGGTTTCACCCCTCCACTTT	CASSSHGGLVSPLHF
.	TRBV10-2	TRBJ2-3	few	13	TGCGCCAGCAGTGAGACCGGGCCAGATACGCAGTATTTT	CASSETGPDTQYF
.	TRBV5-1	TRBJ2-7	.	16	TGCGCCAGCAGCTCCGACGCCCGAGGGGCCTCCTACGAGCAGTACTTC	CASSSDARGASYEQYF
.	TRBV30	TRBJ2-1	few	13	TGTGCCTGGAGTGTTGGAGTTGGGGGTGAGCAGTTCTTC	CAWSVGVGGEQFF
.	TRBV4-1	TRBJ2-7	few	16	TGCGCCAGCAGCCAAGATGGGTCACGGGGAGCCTACGAGCAGTACTTC	CASSQDGSRGAYEQYF
.	TRBV19	TRBJ2-1	.	15	TGTGCCAGTAGTCAACTCTGGGGGGAGTACAATGAGCAGTTCTTC	CASSQLWGEYNEQFF
.	TRBV6-8	TRBJ2-2	few	15	TGTGCCAGCAGTTCCATGCAGGTTGCCACCGGGGAGCTGTTTTTT	CASSSMQVATGELFF
.	TRBV28	TRBJ2-7	.	12	TGTGCCACCTCCGTCCCGGGACTCCAAAAGTACTTC	CATSVPGLQKYF
.	TRBV11-3	TRBJ2-5	medium-sized	14	TGTGCCAGCAGCTTGGGAACAGGGCGAGAGACCCAGTACTTC	CASSLGTGRETQYF
.	TRBV30	TRBJ1-3	.	13	TGTGCCTGGACAGGGTACTCTGGAAACACCATATATTTT	CAWTGYSGNTIYF
.	TRBV18	TRBJ1-1	.	14	TGTGCCAGCTCCCCTAGGAGTGTCAACACTGAAGCTTTCTTT	CASSPRSVNTEAFF
TRBD2	TRBV11-3	TRBJ2-7	.	19	TGTGCCAGCAGCTTGCAGCTCGGGACTAGCGGGAGGAGCTCCTACGAGCAGTACTTC	CASSLQLGTSGRSSYEQYF
TRBD2	TRBV11-3	TRBJ2-2	few	16	TGTGCCAGCAGCTTAAACAGCGGGGGAGCGGAGGGGGAGCTGTTTTTT	CASSLNSGGAEGELFF
TRBD1	TRBV6-8	TRBJ1-4	.	17	TGTGCCAGCAGTCGAGTCCGGGACAGGGAGGCGGGTGAAAAACTGTTTTTT	CASSRVRDREAGEKLFF
.	TRBV19	TRBJ2-7	.	15	TGTGCCAGTAGTCCCGTTGAGGGGCTGAGTTACGAGCAGTACTTC	CASSPVEGLSYEQYF
.	TRBV6-8	TRBJ2-6	medium-sized	15	TGTGCCAGCAGTGCTAGGGACTCTGGGGCCAACGTCCTGACTTTC	CASSARDSGANVLTF
.	TRBV11-3	TRBJ2-2	few	16	TGTGCCAGCAGCTTAGGATTTGCAACGAACACCGGGGAGCTGTTTTTT	CASSLGFATNTGELFF
.	TRBV11-3	TRBJ1-3	few	16	TGTGCCAGCAGCCATGGGGACGGGGGCGCTGGAAACACCATATATTTT	CASSHGDGGAGNTIYF
TRBD1	TRBV19	TRBJ1-2	.	17	TGTGCCAGTAGTACCGGGACAGGGGGCGCGATGGGAGTTGGCTACACCTTC	CASSTGTGGAMGVGYTF
.	TRBV18	TRBJ2-5	few	15	TGTGCCAGCTCGGACAGAACCCTCTCGGGTGAGACCCAGTACTTC	CASSDRTLSGETQYF
.	TRBV19	TRBJ1-2	.	14	TGTGCCAGTAGTATGAAGGGGCGAAACTATGGCTACACCTTC	CASSMKGRNYGYTF
.	TRBV5-1	TRBJ2-5	.	16	TGCGCCAGCAGCTTGGGGACTACCGCGTACCAAGAGACCCAGTACTTC	CASSLGTTAYQETQYF
.	TRBV11-3	TRBJ1-5	few	15	TGTGCCAGCAGCTTTAGGACCGGGGGGAATCAGCCCCAGCATTTT	CASSFRTGGNQPQHF
TRBD1	TRBV19	TRBJ1-4	.	14	TGTGCCAGTAGTCTGGACAGGTTGAATGAAAAACTGTTTTTT	CASSLDRLNEKLFF
TRBD1	TRBV9	TRBJ1-1	many	14	TGTGCCAGCAGCCCGCCGGGCAGGGGGGATACGGGTTTCTTT	CASSPPGRGDTGFF
.	TRBV7-5	TRBJ2-2	.	14	TGTGCCAGCAGCGGACAGGGTGGCACCGGGGAGCTGTTTTTT	CASSGQGGTGELFF
.	TRBV5-1	TRBJ2-2	.	15	TGCGCCAGCGGGGGCTTGGGCGATGGTTCCGGGGAGCTGTTTTTT	CASGGLGDGSGELFF
.	TRBV18	TRBJ1-3	.	16	TGTGCCAGCTCACCACCGTCGGCGACCTCTGGAAACACCATATATTTT	CASSPPSATSGNTIYF
.	TRBV5-1	TRBJ1-1	.	17	TGCGCCAGCAGCTTGGTAGGTGCAGGGCCATATACCAGGGAAGCTTTCTTT	CASSLVGAGPYTREAFF
TRBD2	TRBV5-1	TRBJ2-1	few	15	TGCCAGCAGCTTAGGTCCAGCGGGGGGTACAATGAGCAGTTCTTC	CQQLRSSGGYNEQFF
.	TRBV11-3	TRBJ1-1	medium-sized	15	TGTGCCAGCAGCCTGCTTCGGGTCACGAACACTGAAGCTTTCTTT	CASSLLRVTNTEAFF
.	TRBV9	TRBJ2-2	few	14	TGTGCCAGCCCTGGACGGGGGAACACCGGGGAGCTGTTTTTT	CASPGRGNTGELFF
.	TRBV19	TRBJ2-6	.	14	TGTGCCAGTGGTACTCAATCTGGGGCCAACGTCCTGACTTTC	CASGTQSGANVLTF
.	TRBV19	TRBJ2-2	.	12	TGTGCCAGTGTTGATGGAGCTGGGGAGCTGTTTTTT	CASVDGAGELFF
.	TRBV18	TRBJ2-7	once	14	TGTGCCAGCTCACCAGACCGACAGTCCTACGAGCAGTACTTC	CASSPDRQSYEQYF
TRBD1	TRBV9	TRBJ2-3	.	15	TGTGCCAGCAGCGTATGGGACAGGAGCACAGATACGCAGTATTTT	CASSVWDRSTDTQYF